This record looks at one TCR beta chain sequence and its context. The antigen remains undetermined. This CDR3 spans 15 amino acids. J was trimmed by 9 bases and V by 3 bases; bases with no gene match: 4. Germline lookup yields CDR1 SGHAT and CDR2 FQNNGV. The sample comes from a study of shared clonotypes between healthy human individuals. In the study overall: Used for every donor were three CD4 naive, three CD4 memory, two CD8 naive and one CD8 memory plate. Broader study findings: Read depth was anticipated to influence clonotype sharing among donors. The sharing of 5% to 6.5% of naive CD4 clonotypes was seen across a few donors.

As processed by the authors: Filtering differed for immunoSEQ, which gave only junction sequences without quality scores. Assay: immunoSEQ multiplex PCR; the TCRdb copy retains only in-frame clones and omits some. That table furnishes V, J and clone size, whereas the DNA furnished D and trimming. The table has more than 1 million clones, around three quarters seen once. This chain joins TRBV11-2 and TRBJ2-2; 13 nucleotides match TRBD2. Sequencing was performed on memory CD4+ T cells from PBMCs. Stated subset: CD45RA-negative fraction. The receptor's source is a man between 18 and 29 years old in good health. Some clones in this sample may be carry-over from other donors' samples. This chain's CDR3 is CASSLGTSGVWELFF. CDR3 coding DNA: TGTGCCAGCAGCTTGGGGACTAGCGGGGTGTGGGAGCTGTTTTTT.